These T cell receptor beta chains were read from a single sample in a study of beta chain features in type 1 diabetes. Clones were read by immunoSEQ multiplex PCR, and TCRdb kept only the in-frame ones, dropping some. The sample shows some 150,000 clones, roughly a tenth of them seen only once. Sequencing was done on a sample of naive CD4+ T cells from blood. The source is a man between 18 and 29 years old in good health. Each CDR3 is given with its conserved first and last residue. D genes are given only for firm matches. Expanded clones get a size class; other rows say once, few or many, or leave the size out.

TRBJ2-1 | NA | TRBV9 | TRBD2 | CASSVGSSGGNEQFF | TGTGCCAGCAGCGTAGGCTCTAGCGGGGGAAATGAGCAGTTCTTC
TRBJ2-1 | few | TRBV20-1 | NA | CSFRRGSEQFF | TGCAGTTTTAGACGGGGGTCTGAGCAGTTCTTC
TRBJ1-6 | NA | TRBV27 | NA | CASSLEVPGIWSPLHF | TGTGCCAGCAGTTTAGAGGTACCAGGGATCTGGTCACCCCTCCACTTT
TRBJ2-7 | NA | TRBV5-1 | NA | CASSLGGDSYEQYF | TGCGCCAGCAGCTTGGGGGGGGACTCCTACGAGCAGTACTTC
TRBJ2-1 | NA | TRBV7-2 | TRBD2 | CASSSLFLAANEQFF | TGTGCCAGCAGCTCCCTTTTTCTAGCGGCCAATGAGCAGTTCTTC
TRBJ2-5 | NA | TRBV7-8 | NA | CASSLVRETQYF | TGTGCCAGCAGCTTAGTCCGGGAGACCCAGTACTTC
TRBJ1-2 | NA | TRBV6-1 | NA | CASSEDRRFSGGYTF | TGTGCCAGCAGTGAAGATAGGAGATTCTCTGGGGGCTACACCTTC
TRBJ2-5 | NA | TRBV19 | NA | CASTPPGGETQYF | TGTGCCAGTACCCCCCCTGGGGGGGAGACCCAGTACTTC
TRBJ1-2 | few | TRBV6-5 | TRBD1 | CASRSGQGAWGYTF | TGTGCCAGCAGGTCGGGACAGGGGGCATGGGGCTACACCTTC
TRBJ2-1 | many | TRBV30 | TRBD1 | CAWRPGQDYNEQFF | TGTGCCTGGCGCCCGGGACAGGACTACAATGAGCAGTTCTTC
TRBJ1-2 | few | TRBV30 | NA | CAWSHNRPGGYTF | TGTGCCTGGAGCCATAATCGTCCGGGTGGCTACACCTTC
TRBJ2-1 | few | TRBV14 | TRBD2 | CASSQASGGYYNEQFF | TGTGCCAGCAGCCAGGCTAGCGGGGGTTACTACAATGAGCAGTTCTTC
TRBJ2-7 | NA | TRBV2 | TRBD1 | CASSRTTTGGLGEQYF | TGTGCCAGCAGTCGAACTACCACAGGGGGTTTAGGCGAGCAGTACTTC
TRBJ2-7 | NA | TRBV28 | TRBD1 | CAISTSGTGYIEQYF | TGTGCCATCTCAACATCCGGGACAGGGTATATCGAGCAGTACTTC
TRBJ2-1 | NA | TRBV7-2 | TRBD2 | CASSHTSGGGRYNEQFF | TGTGCCAGCAGCCACACCAGCGGCGGGGGGCGCTACAATGAGCAGTTCTTC
TRBJ1-3 | NA | TRBV6-5 | NA | CASSSTDSGNTIYF | TGTGCCAGCAGTTCGACAGATTCTGGAAACACCATATATTTT
TRBJ1-2 | NA | TRBV21-1 | NA | CASSKVSQGGGYCYTF | TGTGCCAGCAGCAAAGTTTCCCAGGGGGGAGGATATTGCTACACCTTC